Below, 20 T cell receptor beta chains from the same sample are listed, as sequenced in a study of spatial heterogeneity in lung cancer. Their specific antigens are unknown. Regarding time point: sample taken at primary tumor resection. Study-wide findings and caveats: How many expanded intratumoral alpha and beta TCRs were present tracked the tumor mutation count, which was a count of nonsynonymous mutations.

One entry per CDR3 protein, called by TCRdb with MiXCR from the 5' RACE reads. The repertoire holds some 25,000 distinct CDR3 sequences, about 7% seen once, with roughly 22% in the top ten. The specimen was lung tumor tissue, collected at surgery. These receptors were collected from a male donor with early-stage non-small cell lung cancer.

The V call is TRBV30, the J call TRBJ2-7, with 7 bases matching TRBD1. This CDR3 comprises 14 residues. J lost 0 bases, V lost 2 bases, and 4 bases had no gene match. CDR1 is GTSNPN, CDR2 SVGIG, per germline (reference sequence). In DNA form, the CDR3 reads TGTGCCTGGAGTAAGACAGGGAGCTCCTACGAGCAGTACTTC. This translates into CAWSKTGSSYEQYF.

This clonotype occurred many times. This chain uses TRBV5-1 with TRBJ1-3, with 8 bases lining up with TRBD1. J was trimmed by 5 bases and V by 0 bases; bases with no gene match: 4. The V gene's germline CDR1 is SGHRS and CDR2 YFSETQ. This CDR3 region has 15 residues. This CDR3 is CASSLADRGRNTIYF. The CDR3 DNA follows: TGCGCCAGCAGCTTGGCCGACAGGGGCAGAAACACCATATATTTT.

This clonotype was observed many times. CDR3: CASSSLAAPLSKTDTQYF. CDR3 nucleotide sequence: TGTGCCAGCAGTTCACTAGCGGCTCCTTTATCTAAAACAGATACGCAGTATTTT. J is TRBJ2-3 and V is TRBV27; 8 positions agree with TRBD2. The CDR3 runs 18 residues. J was trimmed by 3 bases and V by 4 bases; bases with no gene match: 15. CDR1 is MNHEY and CDR2 is SMNVEV in the germline V gene (reference sequence).

In this sample, this clonotype turned up a few times. The CDR3 sequence: CASSPRDRERNTIYF. The CDR3 DNA reads as TGTGCCAGCAGTCCAAGGGACAGGGAAAGAAACACCATATATTTT. V usage is TRBV12-3 or TRBV12-4 and J usage is TRBJ1-3, with 9 bases lining up with TRBD1. The CDR3 consists of 15 residues. With 5 bases clipped from V and 5 bases from J, the junction kept 7 bases outside the gene matches.

This clonotype was found many times. CDR3 sequence reads: CSATGRSGYGYTF. The CDR3 coding sequence is TGCAGTGCTACGGGACGCAGTGGATATGGCTACACCTTC. J is TRBJ1-2 and V is TRBV20-1, with D maybe TRBD1 (5 bases). The CDR3 runs to 13 residues. Per the germline V gene, CDR1 is DFQATT and CDR2 is SNEGSKA (reference sequence). V was trimmed by 4 bases and J by 5 bases, leaving 14 bases between them.

The table lists this clonotype with many counts. The V and J genes are TRBV7-2 and TRBJ2-1; the match to TRBD2 covers 11 bases. Germline V gives CDR1 SGHTA, CDR2 FQGNSA. CDR3 size: 15 residues. V shed 4 bases, J shed 7 bases, and the junction held 6 bases outside the gene matches. The CDR3: CASSWGGLAVNEQFF. CDR3 coding DNA: TGTGCCAGCAGCTGGGGGGGACTAGCGGTTAATGAGCAGTTCTTC.

This clonotype was picked up many times. This chain links TRBV20-1 with TRBJ1-2; D uncertain. With 4 bases removed from V and 4 bases from J, the gap between germline ends came to 10 bases. Germline loops: CDR1 DFQATT, CDR2 SNEGSKA (reference sequence). The CDR3 is 12 residues long. The CDR3 loop is CSAIRLVYGYTF. The DNA for the CDR3 is TGCAGTGCTATACGTCTTGTCTATGGCTACACCTTC.

This clonotype has a handful of counts. The chain links TRBV7-9 to TRBJ2-7; D ambiguous. The germline V and J ends were trimmed by 3 bases and 2 bases, with 5 bases remaining between them. CDR3 length: 12 amino acids. Germline V gene lookup returns CDR1 SEHNR and CDR2 FQNEAQ (reference sequence). The DNA for the CDR3 is TGTGCCAGCAGCTTCGGCCCCTACGAGCAGTACTTC. It codes for CASSFGPYEQYF.

This clonotype was seen only a few times. The genes are TRBV5-1 and TRBJ1-6, with 7 bases fitting TRBD1. Germline loops: CDR1 SGHRS, CDR2 YFSETQ. Losses at the gene ends were 4 bases for V and 7 bases for J; bases not matched to a gene: 8. This CDR3 comprises 15 residues. CDR3 residues: CASSPSGQTNSPLHF. The DNA for the CDR3 is TGCGCCAGCAGCCCCTCGGGACAGACGAATTCACCCCTCCACTTT.

This clonotype was seen at least ten times. The chain recombines TRBV28 with TRBJ2-3; D uncertain. CDR3 size: 13 residues. The germline V gene has CDR1 MDHEN and CDR2 SYDVKM. The V end was cut by 5 bases, the J end by 1 base, with 7 bases between. This chain's CDR3 is CASSQHGTDTQYF. For the CDR3, the DNA is TGTGCCAGCAGTCAACACGGCACAGATACGCAGTATTTT.

This clonotype was seen repeatedly, ten times or more. V usage is TRBV11-2 and J usage is TRBJ1-1, with D uncertain. The CDR3 runs 15 residues. Trimming removed 0 bases from V and 2 bases from J, with 10 bases in between. The germline V gene encodes CDR1 SGHAT and CDR2 FQNNGV. The CDR3 loop is CASSLEPWGNTEAFF. The CDR3 DNA follows: TGTGCCAGCAGCTTAGAGCCCTGGGGAAACACTGAAGCTTTCTTT.

A few counts support this clonotype. This rearrangement joins TRBV6-2 or TRBV6-3 to TRBJ2-5; 10 nucleotides align to TRBD2. Germline lookup yields CDR1 MNHEY and CDR2 SVGEGT. V was clipped by 6 bases and J by 5 bases; unmatched bases: 6. CDR3 size: 14 residues. The DNA of the CDR3 is TGTGCCAGCAGGTTTAGCGGGGGGCTCGAGACCCAGTACTTC. Protein: CASRFSGGLETQYF.

This clonotype was observed at least ten times. The chain uses TRBV29-1 and TRBJ1-2; no definite D call. Looked up from germline, CDR1 is SQVTM and CDR2 is ANQGSEA. The CDR3 loop spans 13 amino acids. The ends were cut back, 7 bases at V and 0 bases at J, with 12 bases in the middle. CDR3 DNA sequence: TGCAGCGCGCCCACGGCGGCTAACTATGGCTACACCTTC. Protein sequence: CSAPTAANYGYTF.

This clonotype was detected many times. V is TRBV7-6 and J is TRBJ1-3; D is uncertain. In germline, CDR1 is SGHVS, CDR2 FNYEAQ. The CDR3 has 15 amino acids. V gave up 4 bases and J gave up 4 bases, with 14 bases separating them. In DNA, the CDR3 is TGTGCCAGCAGCTCGAAAGACCGGAGCGGAAACACCATATATTTT. This codes for CASSSKDRSGNTIYF.

This clonotype was counted many times. The chain couples TRBV20-1 to TRBJ2-5, with 11 bases fitting TRBD2. The CDR3 is 13 residues long. CDR1 is DFQATT, CDR2 SNEGSKA, per germline (reference sequence). The ends lost 7 bases at V and 2 bases at J; junction bases unmatched: 3. The CDR3 region is CSGLAGGQETQYF. In DNA, the CDR3 is TGCAGTGGTCTAGCGGGGGGACAAGAGACCCAGTACTTC.

This chain links TRBV7-7 with TRBJ2-2; 7 bases map to TRBD1. Germline values: CDR1 SSHAT, CDR2 FNYEAQ (reference sequence). J was trimmed by 2 bases and V by 4 bases; bases with no gene match: 7. The CDR3 has 16 residues. The chain's CDR3 is CASSSIGTANTGELFF. The CDR3 DNA follows: TGTGCCAGCAGCTCAATTGGGACAGCTAACACCGGGGAGCTGTTTTTT.

This clonotype was seen ten or more times. V usage is TRBV7-2 and J usage is TRBJ2-1; a possible D gene is TRBD2 (6 bases). CDR1 and CDR2 (germline): SGHTA, FQGNSA. V lost 0 bases and J lost 3, with 9 bases in between. This CDR3 contains 15 residues. CDR3 residues: CASSLAGGYYNEQFF. The CDR3 DNA reads as TGTGCCAGCAGCTTAGCGGGGGGATACTACAATGAGCAGTTCTTC.

This clonotype was observed at least ten times. The gene calls are TRBV5-1 and TRBJ2-2; D remains ambiguous. The CDR3 has 16 amino acids. In germline, CDR1 is SGHRS, CDR2 YFSETQ. Trimming cost V 4 bases and J 5 bases, with 18 bases left between them. CDR3 sequence: CASSPAPRHFTGELFF. CDR3 coding DNA: TGCGCCAGCAGCCCGGCCCCGCGGCACTTTACCGGGGAGCTGTTTTTT. Filled out from reference TRBV5-1 and TRBJ2-2, the complete variable domain reads KAGVTQTPRYLIKTRGQQVTLSCSPISGHRSVSWYQQTPGQGLQFLFEYFSETQRNKGNFPGRFSGRQFSNSRSEMNVSTLELGDSALYLCASSPAPRHFTGELFFGEGSRLTVL.

This clonotype has a single count. The chain carries TRBV7-9 and TRBJ2-3, with TRBD1 identical over 9 bases. V trimming: 11 bases; J trimming: 4 bases; junction bases outside the gene matches: 7. Germline V gene sequence: CDR1 SEHNR, CDR2 FQNEAQ (reference sequence). This CDR3 has 13 amino acids. CDR3 coding DNA: TGTGCCTACAGGGGGCCAACCCCAGATACGCAGTATTTT. Protein sequence: CAYRGPTPDTQYF.

This clonotype was counted many times. The genes are TRBV10-3 and TRBJ2-1, with 11 bases identical to TRBD1. This CDR3 comprises 18 residues. Germline V lookup: CDR1 ENHRY, CDR2 SYGVKD. V lost 6 bases and J lost 8; bases outside the gene matches: 18. The DNA for the CDR3 is TGTGCCATCAGCGGCCCGGGACAGGGGGTAGGTGTGGTCTATGAGCAGTTCTTC. Its protein product is CAISGPGQGVGVVYEQFF.